Listed below are T cell receptor beta chains from one sample, sequenced in a study of blood T cell repertoires in COVID-19. The assay was immunoSEQ multiplex PCR, and TCRdb's table has in-frame clones only and misses some. This table holds about 66,000 clones, 90% to 95% found once. The sequenced sample was peripheral blood. These receptors came from a human donor in a cohort sampled during active COVID-19. The CDR3 runs from the conserved cysteine through the conserved F or W. D genes are given only for firm matches. Clone size is stated in some rows and not others, as once, few, many or a class when expanded.

cdr3_aa cdr3_nt j_call v_call d_call clone_size
CASSLVFVPANYGYTF TGTGCCAGCAGTTTAGTGTTTGTGCCAGCTAACTATGGCTACACCTTC TRBJ1-2 TRBV27 - -
CASSSSSGLRNEQFF TGTGCCAGCAGTTCATCTAGCGGGTTGCGCAATGAGCAGTTCTTC TRBJ2-1 TRBV7-2 TRBD2 -
CASSQKTGGHYGYTF TGCGCCAGCAGCCAAAAGACAGGGGGCCACTATGGCTACACCTTC TRBJ1-2 TRBV4-3 TRBD1 -
CATSRESGGNSPLHF TGTGCCACCAGCAGAGAATCTGGGGGCAATTCACCCCTCCACTTT TRBJ1-6 TRBV15 - -
CASSPGGAGADEQFF TGTGCCAGCAGCCCCGGCGGAGCGGGGGCCGATGAGCAGTTCTTC TRBJ2-1 TRBV11-1 TRBD2 -
CASSESVAAPDEQYF TGCGCCAGCAGTGAGTCGGTGGCCGCACCTGACGAGCAGTACTTC TRBJ2-7 TRBV10-2 - once
CASSSGWSNQETQYF TGCGCCAGCAGCTCGGGGTGGTCGAATCAAGAGACCCAGTACTTC TRBJ2-5 TRBV5-1 - -
CASSPPGGEGEAEAFF TGTGCCAGCTCACCTCCCGGGGGGGAGGGGGAGGCTGAAGCTTTCTTT TRBJ1-1 TRBV18 - -
CASSLASGGASEQFF TGCGCCAGCAGCTTGGCCAGCGGGGGGGCCTCGGAGCAGTTCTTC TRBJ2-1 TRBV5-1 TRBD2 -
CASSTALERAQYF TGTGCCAGTAGTACGGCCCTCGAGCGTGCCCAGTACTTC TRBJ2-5 TRBV19 - -
CASSLTGGAQETQYF TGTGCCAGCAGCCTTACGGGCGGGGCCCAAGAGACCCAGTACTTC TRBJ2-5 TRBV5-8 - -
CASGRTLNTEAFF TGTGCCAGCGGACGGACACTGAACACTGAAGCTTTCTTT TRBJ1-1 TRBV2 - once
CASSRRGENTNGYTF TGTGCCAGCAGCCGGCGTGGGGAGAATACGAATGGCTACACCTTC TRBJ1-2 TRBV5-8 - -
CASSVTGGVTETQYF TGTGCCAGCAGCGTCACGGGAGGTGTCACGGAGACCCAGTACTTC TRBJ2-5 TRBV9 TRBD2 -
CASSDKAGGPPYEQYF TGTGCCAGCAGTGATAAGGCGGGAGGGCCTCCCTACGAGCAGTACTTC TRBJ2-7 TRBV2 TRBD2 -
CASSQGRNTGELFF TGTGCCAGCAGCCAGGGTCGGAACACCGGGGAGCTGTTTTTT TRBJ2-2 TRBV2 - -
CASSSAGDGYTF TGTGCCAGCAGTTCAGCAGGGGATGGCTACACCTTC TRBJ1-2 TRBV12-3/TRBV12-4 - -
CASSWRGADTDTQYF TGTGCCAGCAGCTGGCGGGGGGCAGACACAGATACGCAGTATTTT TRBJ2-3 TRBV5-6 TRBD2 -
CSASLDTGDFTDTQYF TGCAGTGCTAGTCTCGACACAGGGGATTTCACAGATACGCAGTATTTT TRBJ2-3 TRBV20-1 TRBD1 -
CASSSTGQGAQAGELFF TGTGCCAGCAGTTCCACGGGCCAGGGGGCGCAGGCCGGGGAGCTGTTTTTT TRBJ2-2 TRBV28 TRBD1 -
CATGLGLDNEQFF TGTGCCACCGGACTTGGACTTGACAATGAGCAGTTCTTC TRBJ2-1 TRBV10-3 - -
CASSELIGTGSTGELFF TGCGCCAGCAGCGAGCTTATTGGGACAGGGAGCACCGGGGAGCTGTTTTTT TRBJ2-2 TRBV5-1 TRBD1 -
CATVDRNSNQPQHF TGTGCCACCGTGGACAGGAATAGCAATCAGCCCCAGCATTTT TRBJ1-5 TRBV28 TRBD1 -
CASKGGRRETQYF TGTGCCAGCAAGGGGGGGCGCCGGGAGACCCAGTACTTC TRBJ2-5 TRBV21-1 - -
CASSGGQNYGYTF TGTGCCAGCAGTGGGGGACAGAACTATGGCTACACCTTC TRBJ1-2 TRBV28 TRBD1 -
CASSQEAREGHEQYF TGTGCCAGCAGCCAAGAAGCGCGGGAGGGTCACGAGCAGTACTTC TRBJ2-7 TRBV3-1/TRBV3-2 TRBD2 -
CASSYRSSYNEQFF TGTGCCAGCAGTTACAGGAGCTCCTACAATGAGCAGTTCTTC TRBJ2-1 TRBV6-5 - -
CASSQASGDRGELFF TGTGCCAGCAGTCAGGCTAGCGGGGATCGCGGGGAGCTGTTTTTT TRBJ2-2 TRBV3-1/TRBV3-2 TRBD2 -
CASSRGGGRNRNTGELFF TGCGCCAGCAGCCGCGGGGGGGGCCGGAACAGGAACACCGGGGAGCTGTTTTTT TRBJ2-2 TRBV4-1 TRBD2 -
CASSLDAVSYNEQFF TGTGCCAGCAGCTTAGATGCGGTCTCCTACAATGAGCAGTTCTTC TRBJ2-1 TRBV7-2 - once
CASSLLAQETQYF TGTGCCAGCAGCTTACTGGCCCAAGAGACCCAGTACTTC TRBJ2-5 TRBV7-3 - -
CASSFSGADTQYF TGTGCCAGCAGTTTCTCCGGGGCAGATACGCAGTATTTT TRBJ2-3 TRBV27 - -
CASTLDRTGNTIYF TGTGCCAGCACCCTGGACAGAACGGGAAACACCATATATTTT TRBJ1-3 TRBV7-2 - -
CASSSGGGGNQPQHF TGTGCCAGCAGTTCAGGGGGCGGAGGCAATCAGCCCCAGCATTTT TRBJ1-5 TRBV27 TRBD1 -
CASRATVNSNQPQHF TGTGCCAGCAGAGCGACAGTAAATAGCAATCAGCCCCAGCATTTT TRBJ1-5 TRBV2 - few
CASSWGANTEAFF TGTGCCAGCAGCTGGGGAGCGAACACTGAAGCTTTCTTT TRBJ1-1 TRBV7-9 - -
CASSVGERGGSTNQEKLFF TGTGCCAGCAGCGTAGGAGAGCGAGGCGGGAGTACTAACCAAGAAAAACTGTTTTTT TRBJ1-4 TRBV9 - -
CASSGGVDSGANVLTF TGTGCCAGTAGCGGGGGAGTCGACTCTGGGGCCAACGTCCTGACTTTC TRBJ2-6 TRBV19 - -
CASSRNPAGESNEQFF TGTGCCAGCAGCCGAAATCCAGCGGGAGAGAGCAATGAGCAGTTCTTC TRBJ2-1 TRBV7-9 TRBD2 -
CATSREGGAYNEQFF TGTGCCACCAGCAGAGAAGGCGGAGCCTACAATGAGCAGTTCTTC TRBJ2-1 TRBV15 - -
CASPQDPQVIAKDTQYF TGTGCCAGCCCACAGGACCCCCAGGTGATAGCTAAAGATACGCAGTATTTT TRBJ2-3 TRBV5-8 - -
CASSVASGIGQYF TGTGCCAGCAGTGTGGCCTCAGGGATTGGGCAGTATTTT TRBJ2-3 TRBV2 - once
CASSYSHRVSAFF TGTGCCAGCAGCTATTCCCACAGGGTATCCGCTTTCTTT TRBJ1-1 TRBV3-1/TRBV3-2 - -
CASKGGANTEAFF TGTGCCAGCAAAGGCGGGGCGAACACTGAAGCTTTCTTT TRBJ1-1 TRBV6-5 - once
CASRPRGSTDTQYF TGTGCCAGCAGACCAAGGGGGTCCACAGATACGCAGTATTTT TRBJ2-3 TRBV6-5 - -
CASSLSSTDTQYF TGTGCCAGCAGTTTATCAAGCACAGATACGCAGTATTTT TRBJ2-3 TRBV28 - -
CASSSRRRGNTEAFF TGTGCCAGCAGCTCAAGACGAAGGGGAAACACTGAAGCTTTCTTT TRBJ1-1 TRBV5-6 - -
CASSQVRPGQGIFYEQYF TGTGCCAGCAGCCAAGTCAGACCGGGACAGGGTATTTTCTACGAGCAGTACTTC TRBJ2-7 TRBV14 TRBD1 -
CASSLGAGSGGASAQYF TGTGCCAGCAGCTTAGGCGCGGGTAGCGGGGGGGCCTCAGCTCAGTACTTC TRBJ2-7 TRBV7-2 TRBD2 -
CASSFSPGWLGELFF TGTGCCAGCAGCTTTAGTCCGGGATGGTTGGGGGAGCTGTTTTTT TRBJ2-2 TRBV7-3 - few
CASSLLAGLQANYGYTF TGTGCCAGCAGCTTATTGGCAGGGCTGCAAGCTAACTATGGCTACACCTTC TRBJ1-2 TRBV7-8 - -
CASSPAALASYNEQFF TGTGCCAGCTCACCCGCAGCGCTAGCATCCTACAATGAGCAGTTCTTC TRBJ2-1 TRBV18 - -
CATSGLTGDTQYF TGTGCCACCAGTGGCCTGACAGGAGATACGCAGTATTTT TRBJ2-3 TRBV24-1 - -
CASSPAGGRPDTQYF TGTGCCAGCAGCCCAGCGGGAGGGCGTCCCGATACGCAGTATTTT TRBJ2-3 TRBV6-2/TRBV6-3 TRBD2 -
CASRLTGSDYEQFF TGTGCCAGCAGGCTTACAGGGTCGGATTATGAGCAGTTCTTC TRBJ2-1 TRBV25-1 - -
CASSSGGATDTQYF TGTGCCAGCAGCTCTGGGGGGGCTACAGATACGCAGTATTTT TRBJ2-3 TRBV11-3 - -